The 5 T cell receptor beta chains presented below share a single source sample, sequenced in a study of blood T cells in healthy people across ages (dated by TCRdb to the mid-2010s). Library generation was performed with 5' RACE. TCRdb records Illumina HiSeq 2500 as the sequencer. A second about 7 to 11 cycle PCR used a sample-barcoded 5' primer and a J-beta primer mix. Starting from the raw public reads, TCRdb applied fastp trimming at Q25, assembled clones with MiXCR and retained in-frame beta chains. Every entry covers one CDR3 protein and lists the most common genes and DNA from its rows. Across this sample there are about 1,400,000 distinct CDR3 sequences, with 42% seen only once. The ten largest account for roughly 8.2% of the sample. Sequences were obtained from blood. The receptor set was obtained from a young woman in good health.

The chain combines TRBV5-5 with TRBJ1-2, with 10 bases lining up with TRBD1. V shed 4 bases, J shed 7 bases, and the junction held 10 bases outside the gene matches. CDR3 length: 15 amino acids. Per the germline V gene, CDR1 is SGHKS and CDR2 is YYEKEE (reference sequence). CDR3 DNA: TGTGCCAGCAGCATATGGTCTGGGACAGGGGTTGGCTACACCTTC. Protein sequence: CASSIWSGTGVGYTF.

The DNA for the CDR3 is TGCAGTGCTGCGCCGGGACCAAATTCACCCCTCCACTTT. This encodes CSAAPGPNSPLHF. The V call is TRBV20-1, the J call TRBJ1-6; D is perhaps TRBD1 (5 bases). CDR3 size: 13 residues. From germline, CDR1 is DFQATT and CDR2 SNEGSKA (reference sequence). The V end was cut by 5 bases, the J end by 7 bases, with 12 bases between.

The chain uses TRBV6-5 and TRBJ2-7, with 9 bases aligning to TRBD1. Trimming took 3 bases from V and 3 from J; bases not matched to a gene: 6. There are 15 residues in the CDR3. The germline CDR1 and CDR2 sequences are MNHEY and SVGAGI. Here the CDR3 reads CASSYLTGGNYEQYF. For the CDR3, the DNA is TGTGCCAGCAGTTATCTGACAGGGGGGAACTACGAGCAGTACTTC.

There are a few counts of this clonotype. The chain uses TRBV7-7 and TRBJ2-4; weak D call: TRBD2 (6 bases). The DNA end is more similar to TRBJ2-7, so the J call may be wrong. Germline-derived CDR1 and CDR2 are SSHAT and FNYEAQ (reference sequence). The CDR3 is made up of 14 amino acids. This CDR3 reads CASSPSVRGSEQYF. As DNA, the CDR3 is TGTGCCAGCAGTCCCAGCGTACGGGGGAGCGAGCAGTACTTC.

This sequence joins TRBV5-5 and TRBJ1-1; 7 nucleotides line up with TRBD1. The germline V gene has CDR1 SGHKS and CDR2 YYEKEE (reference sequence). The CDR3 sequence is 13 residues long. V was clipped by 3 bases and J by 9 bases; unmatched bases: 8. CDR3 residues: CASSSTGQSQAFF. As DNA, the CDR3 is TGTGCCAGCAGCTCGACAGGGCAATCCCAAGCTTTCTTT.